This TCR beta chain was captured by sequencing in a study of T cells after yellow fever vaccination. Study in general: When fractions had low cell numbers, they were prepared with SMART-Seq v4 Ultra Low Input.

TCRdb re-called the 5' RACE reads with MiXCR, one entry per CDR3 protein. The table has fewer than 650,000 distinct CDR3 sequences, around a fifth seen once. The material sequenced was PBMCs, taken more than 20 days after the first yellow fever vaccination. The source of this sequence is a man aged 18 to 30 who received the YFV17D yellow fever vaccine.

CDR3 DNA sequence: TGCGCCAGCAGCCGCCAGACAGAATCTAATGAAAAACTGTTTTTT. This codes for CASSRQTESNEKLFF. V is TRBV4-1 and J is TRBJ1-4; a weak D match, TRBD1 (5 bases). The V gene's germline CDR1 is MGHRA and CDR2 YSYEKL. The CDR3 extends over 15 amino acids. V dropped 4 bases and J dropped 3 bases, with 12 bases sitting between them.